Given below is one TCR beta chain in context. These data originate in a study of OX40 agonist ivuxolimab in advanced cancers. Germline CDR1 is MDHEN and CDR2 is SYDVKM. The CDR3 consists of 16 residues. V was pared by 5 bases and J by 3 bases, with 17 bases between. Here immunoSEQ multiplex PCR was the method, and the copy in TCRdb shows in-frame clones only, minus some. In the table there are under 90,000 clones, around nine tenths of which are singletons. The source of this sequence is an adult with an advanced solid tumor such as melanoma, head and neck, liver or kidney cancer. This chain connects TRBV28 to TRBJ1-3, with a tentative D call TRBD1 (5 bases). Sequences were derived from CD4+ or CD8+ T cells sorted from blood, sampled in a trial of the OX40 agonist ivuxolimab. This CDR3 reads CASSRGDRSFGNTIYF. DNA of the CDR3: TGTGCCAGCAGTCGAGGGGACCGATCCTTTGGAAACACCATATATTTT.